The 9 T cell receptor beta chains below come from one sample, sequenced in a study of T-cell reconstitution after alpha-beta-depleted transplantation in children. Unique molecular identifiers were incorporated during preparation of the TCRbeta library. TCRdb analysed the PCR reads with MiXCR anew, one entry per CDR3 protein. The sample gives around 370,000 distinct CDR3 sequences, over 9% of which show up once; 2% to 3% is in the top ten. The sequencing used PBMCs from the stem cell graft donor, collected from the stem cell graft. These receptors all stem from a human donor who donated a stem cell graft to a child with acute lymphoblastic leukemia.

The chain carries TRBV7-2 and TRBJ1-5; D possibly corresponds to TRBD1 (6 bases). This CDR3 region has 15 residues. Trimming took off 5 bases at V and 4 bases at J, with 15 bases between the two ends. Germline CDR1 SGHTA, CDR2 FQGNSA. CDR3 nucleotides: TGTGCCAGCAGCCCAGGGGTCAGCTTTAATCAGCCCCAGCATTTT. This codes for CASSPGVSFNQPQHF. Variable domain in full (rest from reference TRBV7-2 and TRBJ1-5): GAGVSQSPSNKVTEKGKDVELRCDPISGHTALYWYRQSLGQGLEFLIYFQGNSAPDKSGLPSDRFSAERTGGSVSTLTIQRTQQEDSAVYLCASSPGVSFNQPQHFGDGTRLSIL.

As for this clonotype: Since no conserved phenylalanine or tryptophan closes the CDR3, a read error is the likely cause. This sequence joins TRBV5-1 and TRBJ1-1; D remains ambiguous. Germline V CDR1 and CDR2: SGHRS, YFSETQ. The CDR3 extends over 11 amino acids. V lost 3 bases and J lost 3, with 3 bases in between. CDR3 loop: CASSSYTEAFL. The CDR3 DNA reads TGCGCCAGCAGCTCATACACTGAAGCTTTCCTT.

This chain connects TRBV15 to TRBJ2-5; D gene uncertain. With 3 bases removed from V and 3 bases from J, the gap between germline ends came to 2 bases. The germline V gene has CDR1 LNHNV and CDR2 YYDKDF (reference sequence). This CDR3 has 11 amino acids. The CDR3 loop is CATSREETQYF. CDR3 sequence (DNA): TGTGCCACCAGCAGGGAAGAGACCCAGTACTTC.

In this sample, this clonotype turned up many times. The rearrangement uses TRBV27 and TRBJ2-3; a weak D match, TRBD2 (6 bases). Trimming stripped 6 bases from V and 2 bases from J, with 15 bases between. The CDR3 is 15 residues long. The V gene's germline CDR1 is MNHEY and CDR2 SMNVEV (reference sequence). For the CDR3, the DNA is TGTGCCAGCAGCCGGGGGTGGGGGAACACAGATACGCAGTATTTT. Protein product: CASSRGWGNTDTQYF.

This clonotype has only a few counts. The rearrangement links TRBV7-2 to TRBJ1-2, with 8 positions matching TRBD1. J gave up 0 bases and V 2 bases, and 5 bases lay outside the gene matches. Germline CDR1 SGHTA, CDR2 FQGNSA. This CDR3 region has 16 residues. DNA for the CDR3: TGTGCCAGCAGCTTAAGGGGGGGACAGGCTAACTATGGCTACACCTTC. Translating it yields CASSLRGGQANYGYTF. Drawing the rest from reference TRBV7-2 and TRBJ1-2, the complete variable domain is GAGVSQSPSNKVTEKGKDVELRCDPISGHTALYWYRQSLGQGLEFLIYFQGNSAPDKSGLPSDRFSAERTGGSVSTLTIQRTQQEDSAVYLCASSLRGGQANYGYTFGSGTRLTVV.

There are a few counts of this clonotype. CDR3 bases: TGTGCCAGCAGAGAGACACAGTGGAGTTCTGACGAGCAGTACTTC. Amino acids: CASRETQWSSDEQYF. This chain joins TRBV27 and TRBJ2-7; D unresolved. The CDR3 has 15 residues. CDR1 and CDR2 from the germline V gene are MNHEY and SMNVEV (reference sequence). Trimming removed 6 bases from V and 5 bases from J, with 20 bases in between.

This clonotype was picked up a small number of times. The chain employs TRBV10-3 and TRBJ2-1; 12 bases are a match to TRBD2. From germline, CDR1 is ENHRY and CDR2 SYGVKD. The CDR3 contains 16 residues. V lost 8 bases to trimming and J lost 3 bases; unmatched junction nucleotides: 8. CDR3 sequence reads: CAIASSGGDGYNEQFF. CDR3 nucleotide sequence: TGTGCCATCGCGTCTAGCGGGGGGGACGGCTACAATGAGCAGTTCTTC.

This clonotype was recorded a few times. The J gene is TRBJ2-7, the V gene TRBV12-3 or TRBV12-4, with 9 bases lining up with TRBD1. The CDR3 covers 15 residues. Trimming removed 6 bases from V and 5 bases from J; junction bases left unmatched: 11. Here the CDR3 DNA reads TGTGCCAGCAGCCCAAGACCGGGACAGGGCCACGAGCAGTACTTC. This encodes CASSPRPGQGHEQYF.

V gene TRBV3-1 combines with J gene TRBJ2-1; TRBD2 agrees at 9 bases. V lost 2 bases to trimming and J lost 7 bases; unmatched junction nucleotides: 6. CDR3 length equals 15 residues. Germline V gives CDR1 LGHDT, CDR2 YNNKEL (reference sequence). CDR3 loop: CASSQLAGITNEQFF. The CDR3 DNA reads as TGTGCCAGCAGCCAACTAGCGGGAATAACAAATGAGCAGTTCTTC.